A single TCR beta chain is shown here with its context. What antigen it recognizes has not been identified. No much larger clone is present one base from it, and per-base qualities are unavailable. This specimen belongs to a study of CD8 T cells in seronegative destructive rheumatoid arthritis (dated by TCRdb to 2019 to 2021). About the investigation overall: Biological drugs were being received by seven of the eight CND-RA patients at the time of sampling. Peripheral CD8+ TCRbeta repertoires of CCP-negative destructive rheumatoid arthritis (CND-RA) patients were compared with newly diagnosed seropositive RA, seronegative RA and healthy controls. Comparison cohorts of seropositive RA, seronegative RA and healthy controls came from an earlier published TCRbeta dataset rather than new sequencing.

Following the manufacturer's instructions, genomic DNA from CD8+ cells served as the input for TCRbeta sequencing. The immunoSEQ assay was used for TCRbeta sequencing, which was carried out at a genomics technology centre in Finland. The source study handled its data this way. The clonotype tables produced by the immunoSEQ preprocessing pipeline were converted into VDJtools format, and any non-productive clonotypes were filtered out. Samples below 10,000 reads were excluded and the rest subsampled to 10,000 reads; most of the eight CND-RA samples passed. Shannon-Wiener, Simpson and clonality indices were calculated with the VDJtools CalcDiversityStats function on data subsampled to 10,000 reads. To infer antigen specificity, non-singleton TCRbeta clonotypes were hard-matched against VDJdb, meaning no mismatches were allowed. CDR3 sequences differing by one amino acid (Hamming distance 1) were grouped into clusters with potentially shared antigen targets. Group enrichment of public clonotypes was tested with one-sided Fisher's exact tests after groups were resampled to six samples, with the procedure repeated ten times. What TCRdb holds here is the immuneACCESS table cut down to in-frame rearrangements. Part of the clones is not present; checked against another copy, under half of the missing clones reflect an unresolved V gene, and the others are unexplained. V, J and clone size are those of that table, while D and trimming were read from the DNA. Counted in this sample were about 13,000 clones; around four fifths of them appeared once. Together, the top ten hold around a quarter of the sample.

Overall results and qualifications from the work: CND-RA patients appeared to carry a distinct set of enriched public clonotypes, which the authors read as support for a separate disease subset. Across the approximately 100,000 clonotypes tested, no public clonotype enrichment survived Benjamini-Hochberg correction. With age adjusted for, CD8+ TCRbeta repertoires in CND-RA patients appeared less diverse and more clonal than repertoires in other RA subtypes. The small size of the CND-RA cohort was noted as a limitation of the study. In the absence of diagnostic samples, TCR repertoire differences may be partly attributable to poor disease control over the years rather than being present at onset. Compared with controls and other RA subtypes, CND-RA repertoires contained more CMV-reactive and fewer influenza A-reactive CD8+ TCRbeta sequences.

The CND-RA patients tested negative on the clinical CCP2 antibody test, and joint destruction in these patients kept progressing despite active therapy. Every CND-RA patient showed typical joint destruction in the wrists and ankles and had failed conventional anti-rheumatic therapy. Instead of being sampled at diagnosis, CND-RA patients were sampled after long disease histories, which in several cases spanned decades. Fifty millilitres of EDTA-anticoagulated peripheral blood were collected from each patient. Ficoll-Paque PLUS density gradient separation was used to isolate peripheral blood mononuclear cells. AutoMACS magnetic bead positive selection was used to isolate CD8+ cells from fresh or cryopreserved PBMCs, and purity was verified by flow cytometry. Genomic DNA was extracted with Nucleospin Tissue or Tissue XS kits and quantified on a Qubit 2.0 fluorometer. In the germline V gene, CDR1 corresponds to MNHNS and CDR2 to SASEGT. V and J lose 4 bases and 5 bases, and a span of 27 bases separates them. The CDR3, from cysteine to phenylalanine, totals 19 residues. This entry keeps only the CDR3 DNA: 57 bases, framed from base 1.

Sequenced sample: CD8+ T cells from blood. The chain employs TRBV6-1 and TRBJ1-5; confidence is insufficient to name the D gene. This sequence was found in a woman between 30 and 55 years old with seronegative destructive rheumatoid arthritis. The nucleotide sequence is TGTGCCAGCAGTGCCCCATTGGACGTGGGAGGAGGCGGGGATCAGCCCCAGCATTTT. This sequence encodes CASSAPLDVGGGGDQPQHF.